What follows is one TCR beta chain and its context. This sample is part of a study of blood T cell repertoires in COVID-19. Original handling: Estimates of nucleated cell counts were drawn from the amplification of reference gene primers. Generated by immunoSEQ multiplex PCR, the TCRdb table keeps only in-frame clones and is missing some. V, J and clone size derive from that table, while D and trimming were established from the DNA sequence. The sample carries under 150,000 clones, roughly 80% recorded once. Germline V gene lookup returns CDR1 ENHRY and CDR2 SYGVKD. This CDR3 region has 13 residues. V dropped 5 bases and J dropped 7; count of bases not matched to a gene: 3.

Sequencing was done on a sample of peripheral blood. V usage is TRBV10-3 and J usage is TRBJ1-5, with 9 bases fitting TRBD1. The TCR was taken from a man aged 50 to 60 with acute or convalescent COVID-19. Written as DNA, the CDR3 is TGTGCCATCAGTACAGGGGGCGAACAGCCCCAGCATTTT. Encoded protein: CAISTGGEQPQHF.